This TCR beta chain was recovered during a study of beta chain features in type 1 diabetes. Overall study: Investigators examined nearly 110,000,000 sorted cells across all samples.

Germline V gene lookup returns CDR1 SGHTA and CDR2 FQGNSA. V dropped 8 bases and J dropped 4 bases, with 9 bases sitting between them. CDR3 size: 12 residues. Study-wide results and caveats: Possible PCR preference for shorter templates applied equally to patients and controls. In the patient group, naive, central memory and Treg TCRB repertoires seemed more alike than in the healthy donor group. Across all four CD4+ subsets, people with type 1 diabetes showed modestly shorter TCRB CDR3s.

The investigators reverse transcribed all of the isolated RNA, so they sequenced expressed TCRB transcripts. Average reads for naive, central memory and regulatory T cell samples were about 3.57 million. The method was immunoSEQ multiplex PCR; TCRdb's version includes in-frame clones alone and lacks a portion of them. This sample has around 250,000 clones, with approximately 20% found just once. About this clone: The antigen is undetermined.

This TCR was recovered from a woman in her forties with type 1 diabetes. Input material: naive CD4+ T cells from blood. The J gene is TRBJ2-1, the V gene TRBV7-2; D not resolved. The CDR3: CASGLAYNEQFF. CDR3 DNA sequence: TGTGCCAGCGGCCTGGCTTACAATGAGCAGTTCTTC.